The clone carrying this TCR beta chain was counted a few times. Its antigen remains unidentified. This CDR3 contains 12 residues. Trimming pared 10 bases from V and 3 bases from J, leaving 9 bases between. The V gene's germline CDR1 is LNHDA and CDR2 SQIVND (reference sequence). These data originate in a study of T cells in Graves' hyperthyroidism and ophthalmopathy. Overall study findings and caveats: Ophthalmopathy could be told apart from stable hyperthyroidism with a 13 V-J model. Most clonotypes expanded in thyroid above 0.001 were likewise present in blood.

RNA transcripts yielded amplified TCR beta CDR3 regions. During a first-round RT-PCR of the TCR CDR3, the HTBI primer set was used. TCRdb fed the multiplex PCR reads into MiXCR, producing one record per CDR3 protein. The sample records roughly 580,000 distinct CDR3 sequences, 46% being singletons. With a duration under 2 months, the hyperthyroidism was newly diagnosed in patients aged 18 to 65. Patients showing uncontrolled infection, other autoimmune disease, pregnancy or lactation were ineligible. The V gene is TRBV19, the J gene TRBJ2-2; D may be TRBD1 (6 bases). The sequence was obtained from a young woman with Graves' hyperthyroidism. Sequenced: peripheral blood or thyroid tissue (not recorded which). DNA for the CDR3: TGTGCCATTCAGGGGTACACCGGGGAGCTGTTTTTT. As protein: CAIQGYTGELFF. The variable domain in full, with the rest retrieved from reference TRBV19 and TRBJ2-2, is DGGITQSPKYLFRKEGQNVTLSCEQNLNHDAMYWYRQDPGQGLRLIYYSQIVNDFQKGDIAEGYSVSREKKESFPLTVTSAQKNPTAFYLCAIQGYTGELFFGEGSRLTVL.